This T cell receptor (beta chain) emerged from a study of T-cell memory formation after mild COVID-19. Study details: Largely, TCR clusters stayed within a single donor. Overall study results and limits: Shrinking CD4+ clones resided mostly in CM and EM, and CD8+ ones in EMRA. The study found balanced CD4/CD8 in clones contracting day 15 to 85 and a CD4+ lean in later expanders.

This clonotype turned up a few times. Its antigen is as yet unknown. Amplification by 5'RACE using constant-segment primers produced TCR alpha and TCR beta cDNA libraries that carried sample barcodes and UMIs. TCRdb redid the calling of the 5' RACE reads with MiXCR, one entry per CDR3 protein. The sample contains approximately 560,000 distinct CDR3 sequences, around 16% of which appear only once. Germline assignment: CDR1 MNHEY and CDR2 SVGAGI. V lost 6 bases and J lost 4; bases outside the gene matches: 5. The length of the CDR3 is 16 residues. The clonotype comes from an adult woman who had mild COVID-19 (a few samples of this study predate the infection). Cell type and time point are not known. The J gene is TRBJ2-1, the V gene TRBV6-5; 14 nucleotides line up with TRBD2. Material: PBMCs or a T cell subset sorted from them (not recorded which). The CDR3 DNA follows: TGTGCCAGCAGACCTCGGACTAGCGGGGGGTACAATGAGCAGTTCTTC. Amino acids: CASRPRTSGGYNEQFF.